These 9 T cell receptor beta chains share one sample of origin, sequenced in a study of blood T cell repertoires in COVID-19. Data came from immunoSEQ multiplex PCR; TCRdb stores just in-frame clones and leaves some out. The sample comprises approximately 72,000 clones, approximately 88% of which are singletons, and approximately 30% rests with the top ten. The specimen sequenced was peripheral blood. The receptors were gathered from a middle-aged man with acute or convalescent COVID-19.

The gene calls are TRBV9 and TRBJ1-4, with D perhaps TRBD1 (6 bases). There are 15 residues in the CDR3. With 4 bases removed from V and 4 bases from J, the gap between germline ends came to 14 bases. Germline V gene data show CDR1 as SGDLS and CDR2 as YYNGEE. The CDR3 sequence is CASSREQGHNEKLFF. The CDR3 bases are TGTGCCAGCAGCCGTGAACAGGGTCATAATGAAAAACTGTTTTTT.

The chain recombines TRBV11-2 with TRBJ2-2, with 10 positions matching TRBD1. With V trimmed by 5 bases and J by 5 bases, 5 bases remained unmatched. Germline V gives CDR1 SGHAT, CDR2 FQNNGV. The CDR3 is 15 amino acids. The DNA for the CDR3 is TGTGCCAGCAGCCCTAGGACAGGGGGAACCGGGGAGCTGTTTTTT. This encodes CASSPRTGGTGELFF.

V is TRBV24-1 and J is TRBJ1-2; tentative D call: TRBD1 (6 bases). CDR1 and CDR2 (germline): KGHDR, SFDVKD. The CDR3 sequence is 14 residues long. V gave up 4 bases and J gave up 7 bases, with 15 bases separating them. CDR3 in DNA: TGTGCCACCAGTGACATACAGGGTTCGTTTGGCTACACCTTC. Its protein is CATSDIQGSFGYTF.

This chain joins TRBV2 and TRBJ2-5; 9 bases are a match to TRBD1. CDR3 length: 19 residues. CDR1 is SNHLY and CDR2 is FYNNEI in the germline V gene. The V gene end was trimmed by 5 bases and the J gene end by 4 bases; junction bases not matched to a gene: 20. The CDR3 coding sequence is TGTGCCAGCAGTAAGACAGGGGGGAAGTCGTCTGCTGTCCGAGAGACCCAGTACTTC. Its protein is CASSKTGGKSSAVRETQYF.

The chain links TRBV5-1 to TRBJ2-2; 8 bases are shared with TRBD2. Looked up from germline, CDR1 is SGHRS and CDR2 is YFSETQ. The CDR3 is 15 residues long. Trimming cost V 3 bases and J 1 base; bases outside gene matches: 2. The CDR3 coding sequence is TGCGCCAGCAGCTCGGCGGGGGGGAACACCGGGGAGCTGTTTTTT. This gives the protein CASSSAGGNTGELFF.

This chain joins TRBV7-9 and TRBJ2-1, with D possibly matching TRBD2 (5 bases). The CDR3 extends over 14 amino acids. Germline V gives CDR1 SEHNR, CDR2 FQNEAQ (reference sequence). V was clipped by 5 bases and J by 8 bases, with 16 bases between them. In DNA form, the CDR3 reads TGTGCCAGCAGCCGGCAAACTAGTGGCGATGAGCAGTTCTTC. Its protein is CASSRQTSGDEQFF. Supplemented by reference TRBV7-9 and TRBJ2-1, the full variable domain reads DTGVSQNPRHKITKRGQNVTFRCDPISEHNRLYWYRQTLGQGPEFLTYFQNEAQLEKSRLLSDRFSAERPKGSFSTLEIQRTEQGDSAMYLCASSRQTSGDEQFFGPGTRLTVL.

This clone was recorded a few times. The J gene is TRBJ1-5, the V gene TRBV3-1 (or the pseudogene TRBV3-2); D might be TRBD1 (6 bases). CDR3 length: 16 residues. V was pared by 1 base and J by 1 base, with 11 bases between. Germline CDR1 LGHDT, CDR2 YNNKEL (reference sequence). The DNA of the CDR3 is TGTGCCAGCAGCCAAGCGACAGGTTCCAGCAATCAGCCCCAGCATTTT. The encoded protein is CASSQATGSSNQPQHF.

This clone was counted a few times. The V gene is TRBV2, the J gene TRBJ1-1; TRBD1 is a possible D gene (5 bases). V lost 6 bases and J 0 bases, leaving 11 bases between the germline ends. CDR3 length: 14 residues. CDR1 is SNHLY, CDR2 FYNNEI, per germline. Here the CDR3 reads CASRPGHVNTEAFF. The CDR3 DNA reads TGTGCCAGCAGACCCGGACACGTGAACACTGAAGCTTTCTTT. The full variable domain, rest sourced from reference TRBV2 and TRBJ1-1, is EPEVTQTPSHQVTQMGQEVILRCVPISNHLYFYWYRQILGQKVEFLVSFYNNEISEKSEIFDDQFSVERPDGSNFTLKIRSTKLEDSAMYFCASRPGHVNTEAFFGQGTRLTVV.

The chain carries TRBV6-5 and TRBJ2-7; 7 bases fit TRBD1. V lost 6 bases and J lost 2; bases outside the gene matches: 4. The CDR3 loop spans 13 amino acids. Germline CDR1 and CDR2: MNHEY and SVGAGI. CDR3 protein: CASRSGQTYEQYF. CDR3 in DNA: TGTGCCAGCAGGTCGGGACAGACCTACGAGCAGTACTTC.